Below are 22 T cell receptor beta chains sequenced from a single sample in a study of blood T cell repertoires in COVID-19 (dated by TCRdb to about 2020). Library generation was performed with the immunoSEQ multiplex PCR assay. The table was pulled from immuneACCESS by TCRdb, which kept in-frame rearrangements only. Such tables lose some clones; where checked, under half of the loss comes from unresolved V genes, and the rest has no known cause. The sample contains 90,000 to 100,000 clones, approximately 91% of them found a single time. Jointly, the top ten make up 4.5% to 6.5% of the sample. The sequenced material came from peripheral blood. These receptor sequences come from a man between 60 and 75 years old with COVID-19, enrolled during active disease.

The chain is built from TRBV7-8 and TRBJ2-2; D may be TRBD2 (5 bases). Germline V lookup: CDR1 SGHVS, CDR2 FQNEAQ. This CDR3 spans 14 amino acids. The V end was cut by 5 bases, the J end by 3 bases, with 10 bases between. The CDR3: CASSRTRYTGELFF. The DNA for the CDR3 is TGTGCCAGCAGCCGTACTAGGTACACCGGGGAGCTGTTTTTT.

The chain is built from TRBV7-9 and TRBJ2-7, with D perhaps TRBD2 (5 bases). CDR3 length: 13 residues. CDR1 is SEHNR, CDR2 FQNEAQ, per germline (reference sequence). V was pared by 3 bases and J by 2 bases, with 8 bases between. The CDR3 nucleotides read TGTGCCAGCAGCTTCGGGGAACCCTACGAGCAGTACTTC. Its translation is CASSFGEPYEQYF.

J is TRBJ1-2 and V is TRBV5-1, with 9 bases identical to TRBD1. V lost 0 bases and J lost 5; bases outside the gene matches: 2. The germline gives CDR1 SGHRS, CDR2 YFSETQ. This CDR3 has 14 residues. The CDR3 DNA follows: TGCGCCAGCAGCTTGGGGACAGGGGAGTATGGCTACACCTTC. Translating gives CASSLGTGEYGYTF.

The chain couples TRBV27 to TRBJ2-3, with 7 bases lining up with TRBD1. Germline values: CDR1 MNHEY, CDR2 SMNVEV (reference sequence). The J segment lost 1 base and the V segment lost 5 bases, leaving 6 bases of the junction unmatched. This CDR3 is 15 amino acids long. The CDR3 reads CASSPDRVGTDTQYF. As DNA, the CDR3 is TGTGCCAGCAGTCCCGACAGGGTGGGCACAGATACGCAGTATTTT.

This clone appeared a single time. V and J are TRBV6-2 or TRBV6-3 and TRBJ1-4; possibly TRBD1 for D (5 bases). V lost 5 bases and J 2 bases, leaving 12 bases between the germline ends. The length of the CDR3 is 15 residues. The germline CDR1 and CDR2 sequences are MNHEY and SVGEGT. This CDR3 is CASSVTGTTNEKLFF. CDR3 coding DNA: TGTGCCAGCAGTGTTACCGGGACTACTAATGAAAAACTGTTTTTT.

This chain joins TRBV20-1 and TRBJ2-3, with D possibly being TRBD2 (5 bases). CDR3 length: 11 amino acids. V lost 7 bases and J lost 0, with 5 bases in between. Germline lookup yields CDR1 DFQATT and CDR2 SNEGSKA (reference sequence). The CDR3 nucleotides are TGCAGTGGGGAGAGCACAGATACGCAGTATTTT. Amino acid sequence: CSGESTDTQYF.

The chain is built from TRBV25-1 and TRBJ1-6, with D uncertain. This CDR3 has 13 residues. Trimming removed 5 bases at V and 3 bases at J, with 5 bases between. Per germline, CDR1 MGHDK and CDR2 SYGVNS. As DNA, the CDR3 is TGTGCCAGCAGTCCAGGCTATAATTCACCCCTCCACTTT. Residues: CASSPGYNSPLHF.

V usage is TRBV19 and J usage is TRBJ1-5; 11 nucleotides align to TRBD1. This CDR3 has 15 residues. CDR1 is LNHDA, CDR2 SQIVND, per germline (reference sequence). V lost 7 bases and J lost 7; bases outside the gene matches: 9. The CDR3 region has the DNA TGTGCCAGTATCACAAGGACAGGGGGCACCCAGCCCCAGCATTTT. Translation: CASITRTGGTQPQHF.

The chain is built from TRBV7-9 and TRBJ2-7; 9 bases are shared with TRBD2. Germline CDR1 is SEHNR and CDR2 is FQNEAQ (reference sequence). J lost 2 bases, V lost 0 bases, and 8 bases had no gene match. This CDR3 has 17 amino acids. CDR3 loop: CASSLALSGSLTYEQYF. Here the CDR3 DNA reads TGTGCCAGCAGCTTAGCCCTTAGCGGGAGCTTGACCTACGAGCAGTACTTC.

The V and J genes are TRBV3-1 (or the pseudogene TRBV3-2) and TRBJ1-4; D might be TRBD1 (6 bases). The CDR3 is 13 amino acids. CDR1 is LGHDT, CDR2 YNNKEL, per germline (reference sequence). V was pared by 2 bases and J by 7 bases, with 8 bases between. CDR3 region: CASSQQGFEKLFF. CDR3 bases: TGTGCCAGCAGCCAACAGGGGTTTGAAAAACTGTTTTTT.

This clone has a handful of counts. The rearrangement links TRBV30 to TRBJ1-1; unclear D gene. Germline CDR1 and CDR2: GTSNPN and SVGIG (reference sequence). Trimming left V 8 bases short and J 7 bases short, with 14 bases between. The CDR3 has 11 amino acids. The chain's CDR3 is CAAIRGIEAFF. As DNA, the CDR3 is TGTGCCGCAATCAGAGGTATTGAAGCTTTCTTT.

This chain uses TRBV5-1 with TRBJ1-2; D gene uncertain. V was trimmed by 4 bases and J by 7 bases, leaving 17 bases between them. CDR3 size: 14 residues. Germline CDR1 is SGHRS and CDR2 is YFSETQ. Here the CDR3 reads CASSAEWNGGGYTF. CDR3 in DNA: TGCGCCAGCAGCGCAGAGTGGAACGGAGGTGGCTACACCTTC.

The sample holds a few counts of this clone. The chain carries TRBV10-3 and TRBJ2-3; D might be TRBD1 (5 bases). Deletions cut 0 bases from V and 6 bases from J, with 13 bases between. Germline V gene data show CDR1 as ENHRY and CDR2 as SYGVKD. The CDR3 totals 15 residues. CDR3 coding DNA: TGTGCCATCAGTGAGTCCCCTTTGGGGCTGGATACGCAGTATTTT. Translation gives CAISESPLGLDTQYF.

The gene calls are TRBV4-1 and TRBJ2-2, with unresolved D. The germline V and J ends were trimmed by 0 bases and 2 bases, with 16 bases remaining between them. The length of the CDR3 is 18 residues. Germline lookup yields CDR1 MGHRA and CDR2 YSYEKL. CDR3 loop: CASSQDLSRELNTGELFF. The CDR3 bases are TGCGCCAGCAGCCAAGATCTGTCAAGAGAACTAAACACCGGGGAGCTGTTTTTT.

The CDR3 DNA is TGTGCCTGGAGTGTATCAGGGGTCAGGGGGCGTCAACAGCCCCAGCATTTT. Translating it yields CAWSVSGVRGRQQPQHF. The chain uses TRBV30 and TRBJ1-5; 8 bases line up with TRBD1. Per germline, CDR1 GTSNPN and CDR2 SVGIG (reference sequence). CDR3 size: 17 residues. Trimming cost V 0 bases and J 7 bases; bases outside gene matches: 14.

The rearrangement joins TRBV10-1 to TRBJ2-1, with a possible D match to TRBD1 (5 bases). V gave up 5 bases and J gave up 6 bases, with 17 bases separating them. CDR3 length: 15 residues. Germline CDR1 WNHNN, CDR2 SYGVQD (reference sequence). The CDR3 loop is CASSKLDTIGNEQFF. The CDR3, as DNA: TGCGCCAGCAGTAAGCTGGACACCATCGGCAATGAGCAGTTCTTC.

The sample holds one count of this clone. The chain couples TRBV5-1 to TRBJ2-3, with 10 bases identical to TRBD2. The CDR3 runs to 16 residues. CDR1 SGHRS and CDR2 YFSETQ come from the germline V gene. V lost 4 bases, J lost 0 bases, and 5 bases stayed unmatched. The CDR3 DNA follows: TGCGCCAGCAGCGGACGTAGCGGGAGGAGCACAGATACGCAGTATTTT. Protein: CASSGRSGRSTDTQYF.

CDR3 nucleotide sequence: TGTGCCAGCAGCTTGGGACTCCTGTACCAAGAGACCCAGTACTTC. This translates into CASSLGLLYQETQYF. V gene TRBV5-5 combines with J gene TRBJ2-5, with D uncertain. The CDR3 covers 15 residues. Per germline, CDR1 SGHKS and CDR2 YYEKEE (reference sequence). V lost 0 bases to trimming and J lost 0 bases, with 9 bases between them.

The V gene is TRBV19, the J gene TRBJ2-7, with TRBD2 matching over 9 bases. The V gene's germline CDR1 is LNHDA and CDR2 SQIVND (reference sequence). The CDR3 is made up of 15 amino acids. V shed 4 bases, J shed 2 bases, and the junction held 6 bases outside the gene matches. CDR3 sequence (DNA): TGTGCCAGTAGTAAAAGACTAGCGGACACCTACGAGCAGTACTTC. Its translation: CASSKRLADTYEQYF.

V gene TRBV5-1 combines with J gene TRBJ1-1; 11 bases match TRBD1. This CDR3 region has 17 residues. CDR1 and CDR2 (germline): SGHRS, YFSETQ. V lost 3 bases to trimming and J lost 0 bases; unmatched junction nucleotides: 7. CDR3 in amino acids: CASSYPGQGALNTEAFF. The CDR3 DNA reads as TGCGCCAGCAGCTATCCAGGACAGGGGGCTTTGAACACTGAAGCTTTCTTT. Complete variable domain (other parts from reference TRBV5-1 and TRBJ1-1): KAGVTQTPRYLIKTRGQQVTLSCSPISGHRSVSWYQQTPGQGLQFLFEYFSETQRNKGNFPGRFSGRQFSNSRSEMNVSTLELGDSALYLCASSYPGQGALNTEAFFGQGTRLTVV.

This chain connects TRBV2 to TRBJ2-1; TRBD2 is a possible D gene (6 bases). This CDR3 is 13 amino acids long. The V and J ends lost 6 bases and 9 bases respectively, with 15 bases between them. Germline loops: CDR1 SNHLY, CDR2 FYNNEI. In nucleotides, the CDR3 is TGTGCCAGCAGGAGGGCTAGCGAAGGTGAGCAGTTCTTC. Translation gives CASRRASEGEQFF.

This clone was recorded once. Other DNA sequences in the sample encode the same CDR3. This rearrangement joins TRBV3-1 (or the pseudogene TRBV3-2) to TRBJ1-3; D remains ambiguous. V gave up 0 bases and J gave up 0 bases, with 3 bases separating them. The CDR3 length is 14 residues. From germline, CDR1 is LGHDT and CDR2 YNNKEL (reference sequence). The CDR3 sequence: CASSQDSSGNTIYF. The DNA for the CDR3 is TGTGCCAGCAGCCAAGATAGCTCTGGAAACACCATATATTTT.